The 23 T cell receptor beta chains in this list originate from one sample, sequenced in a study of shared clonotypes between healthy human individuals. Clones were read by immunoSEQ multiplex PCR, and TCRdb kept only the in-frame ones, dropping some. The sample shows some 1 million clones, about 70% of them seen only once. Material for sequencing was memory CD4+ T cells sorted from blood. Subset defined: CD45RA-negative fraction. All receptors come from a man aged 18 to 30 in good health.

The chain joins TRBV6-5 to TRBJ1-1; the D is unclear. Trimming took 5 bases from V and 2 from J, leaving 9 bases between them. The CDR3 sequence is 13 residues long. Germline loops: CDR1 MNHEY, CDR2 SVGAGI. The CDR3 nucleotides read TGTGCCAGCAGTCAACAGTACAACACTGAAGCTTTCTTT. Amino acids: CASSQQYNTEAFF.

Turning to this clone: This could be a read error, since a much larger clone is one nucleotide away. The chain joins TRBV5-6 to TRBJ2-7; D call uncertain. From germline, CDR1 is SGHDT and CDR2 YYEEEE. This CDR3 has 11 residues. Trimming took 4 bases from V and 3 from J, leaving 5 bases between them. This chain's CDR3 is CASSVNYEQYF. For the CDR3, the DNA is TGTGCCAGCAGCGTTAACTACGAGCAGTACTTC.

Concerning this clone itself: In the same sample, other DNA sequences code for this CDR3. The rearrangement uses TRBV7-2 and TRBJ2-3; TRBD1 aligns across 7 bases. The CDR3 runs to 15 residues. CDR1 is SGHTA and CDR2 is FQGNSA in the germline V gene. Trimming removed 4 bases from V and 0 bases from J; junction bases left unmatched: 4. CDR3 nucleotide sequence: TGTGCCAGCAGCTCAGGGGGTTCTAGCACAGATACGCAGTATTTT. It translates to CASSSGGSSTDTQYF.

This rearrangement joins TRBV7-3 to TRBJ2-1; no reliable D call. From germline, CDR1 is SGHTA and CDR2 FQGTGA. CDR3 length: 16 amino acids. The V and J ends lost 0 bases and 0 bases respectively, with 9 bases between them. Here the CDR3 DNA reads TGTGCCAGCAGCTTAACGAGGAGCTCCTCCTACAATGAGCAGTTCTTC. Translating it yields CASSLTRSSSYNEQFF.

The chain is built from TRBV5-6 and TRBJ1-3; weak D call: TRBD1 (5 bases). V was pared by 1 base and J by 11 bases, with 7 bases between. Germline CDR1 reads SGHDT; CDR2 reads YYEEEE. The CDR3 totals 11 residues. The CDR3 reads CASSLKGSIYF. The CDR3 DNA sequence: TGTGCCAGCAGCTTGAAGGGGTCCATATATTTT.

The genes are TRBV5-1 and TRBJ1-1, with D unresolved. This CDR3 comprises 15 residues. Germline V gene sequence: CDR1 SGHRS, CDR2 YFSETQ. V was clipped by 0 bases and J by 5 bases, with 14 bases between them. CDR3 region: CASSLEAVAGTEAFF. As DNA, the CDR3 is TGCGCCAGCAGCTTGGAAGCAGTGGCGGGAACTGAAGCTTTCTTT.

The rearrangement uses TRBV18 and TRBJ2-3; 9 bases agree with TRBD2. This CDR3 region has 13 residues. The V and J ends lost 8 bases and 2 bases, in that order; junction bases with no gene match: 2. The germline V gene has CDR1 KGHSH and CDR2 LQKENI. DNA of the CDR3: TGTGCCAGCCGACTAGCGGTCACAGATACGCAGTATTTT. Amino acids: CASRLAVTDTQYF.

The chain joins TRBV7-2 to TRBJ2-7; D perhaps matches TRBD1 (6 bases). The CDR3 length is 15 residues. Trimming cost V 1 base and J 4 bases, with 14 bases left between them. Germline V gene sequence: CDR1 SGHTA, CDR2 FQGNSA. The CDR3 is CASSLETGPAYEQYF. In DNA, the CDR3 is TGTGCCAGCAGCTTAGAGACAGGCCCGGCTTACGAGCAGTACTTC.

This clone was counted a few times. The chain employs TRBV29-1 and TRBJ1-1, with 9 bases fitting TRBD1. The V gene end was trimmed by 5 bases and the J gene end by 1 base; junction bases not matched to a gene: 2. The CDR3 length is 13 residues. Germline CDR1 is SQVTM and CDR2 is ANQGSEA. The CDR3 coding sequence is TGCAGCGTTAGACAGGGGGAGAACACTGAAGCTTTCTTT. It encodes CSVRQGENTEAFF.

The chain employs TRBV2 and TRBJ2-7; weak D call: TRBD2 (7 bases). Germline values: CDR1 SNHLY, CDR2 FYNNEI. The CDR3 spans 15 residues. V dropped 6 bases and J dropped 0 bases, with 15 bases sitting between them. The CDR3 loop is CASSLGGASSYEQYF. DNA of the CDR3: TGTGCCAGCAGCTTGGGGGGGGCGAGCTCCTACGAGCAGTACTTC.

This clone was seen only once. The rearrangement uses TRBV5-1 and TRBJ2-5; 8 bases agree with TRBD1. This CDR3 comprises 16 residues. Trimming took 0 bases from V and 2 from J; bases not matched to a gene: 6. Germline CDR1 SGHRS, CDR2 YFSETQ. The CDR3 sequence is CASSLDGRQGQETQYF. As DNA, the CDR3 is TGCGCCAGCAGCTTGGATGGAAGACAGGGGCAAGAGACCCAGTACTTC.

Only a few counts were recorded for this clone. The rearrangement uses TRBV30 and TRBJ2-1; D is possibly TRBD2 (5 bases). V was cut by 8 bases and J by 4 bases, with 9 bases left in between. The CDR3 covers 11 residues. Germline V gene lookup returns CDR1 GTSNPN and CDR2 SVGIG (reference sequence). This CDR3 is CARAAYNEQFF. CDR3 nucleotide sequence: TGTGCCCGAGCGGCTTACAATGAGCAGTTCTTC.

The rearrangement joins TRBV9 to TRBJ2-2, with 7 bases identical to TRBD2. The V segment lost 6 bases and the J segment 4 bases; nucleotides outside the gene matches: 9. The CDR3 runs to 15 residues. Germline values: CDR1 SGDLS, CDR2 YYNGEE. The CDR3 nucleotides read TGTGCCAGCAATCAGCGGGGATCAGGCACCGGGGAGCTGTTTTTT. It codes for CASNQRGSGTGELFF.

The chain links TRBV28 to TRBJ1-1; no reliable D call. The CDR3 totals 14 residues. Germline loops: CDR1 MDHEN, CDR2 SYDVKM. V lost 3 bases to trimming and J lost 1 base, with 9 bases between them. The CDR3 DNA reads as TGTGCCAGCAGTTTCCCCAGGTGGAACACTGAAGCTTTCTTT. Translated: CASSFPRWNTEAFF.

CDR3: CASSELRYNSPLHF. DNA for the CDR3: TGTGCCAGCAGCGAGTTACGGTATAATTCACCCCTCCACTTT. The rearrangement links TRBV6-5 to TRBJ1-6; no definite D call. There are 14 residues in the CDR3. The germline V and J ends were trimmed by 6 bases and 4 bases, with 10 bases remaining between them. Per the germline V gene, CDR1 is MNHEY and CDR2 is SVGAGI.

The chain recombines TRBV30 with TRBJ2-3; TRBD1 is a possible D gene (5 bases). CDR3 length: 12 residues. Germline CDR1 is GTSNPN and CDR2 is SVGIG (reference sequence). Trimming cost V 0 bases and J 4 bases, with 5 bases left between them. The DNA for the CDR3 is TGTGCCTGGAGTGTACAGGCAGATACGCAGTATTTT. Its translation: CAWSVQADTQYF. Together with reference TRBV30 and TRBJ2-3, the CDR3 gives the full variable domain: SQTIHQWPATLVQPVGSPLSLECTVEGTSNPNLYWYRQAAGRGLQLLFYSVGIGQISSEVPQNLSASRPQDRQFILSSKKLLLSDSGFYLCAWSVQADTQYFGPGTRLTVL.

This clone was seen a few times. V and J are TRBV10-3 and TRBJ1-2; D ambiguous. The CDR3 is 15 residues long. V was trimmed by 10 bases and J by 6 bases, leaving 24 bases between them. Per germline, CDR1 ENHRY and CDR2 SYGVKD. The CDR3 region is CATWTSAFRSDGYTF. In DNA, the CDR3 is TGTGCCACCTGGACGTCAGCTTTTCGTTCGGATGGCTACACCTTC.

The chain links TRBV12-5 to TRBJ2-3, with 10 bases that match TRBD1. The length of the CDR3 is 16 residues. The J segment lost 4 bases and the V segment lost 6 bases, leaving 10 bases of the junction unmatched. The germline gives CDR1 LGHNT, CDR2 FRNRAP. CDR3 residues: CASGTGDRGFADTQYF. The CDR3 coding sequence is TGTGCTAGTGGCACTGGGGACAGGGGATTCGCAGATACGCAGTATTTT.

V is TRBV30 and J is TRBJ2-2; TRBD1 agrees at 10 bases. CDR3 size: 15 residues. After removal of 3 bases from V and 8 bases from J, the junction contained 9 bases not matched to a gene. Per germline, CDR1 GTSNPN and CDR2 SVGIG (reference sequence). The CDR3 DNA follows: TGTGCCTGGAGACGGACAGGGGGGAGTTTTGGGGAGCTGTTTTTT. This sequence encodes CAWRRTGGSFGELFF.

This rearrangement joins TRBV4-1 to TRBJ2-3, with 14 bases aligning to TRBD2. Looked up from germline, CDR1 is MGHRA and CDR2 is YSYEKL. This CDR3 is built from 16 residues. Trimming removed 4 bases from V and 3 bases from J; junction bases left unmatched: 3. The CDR3 nucleotides read TGCGCCAGCAGCCTTGGGACTAGCGGGAGTACAGATACGCAGTATTTT. Its protein product is CASSLGTSGSTDTQYF.

Comment on this clone: In the same sample, other DNA sequences code for this CDR3. The chain links TRBV27 to TRBJ2-7; 7 bases are a match to TRBD1. Trimming took 1 base from V and 3 from J; bases not matched to a gene: 0. The CDR3 spans 13 residues. CDR1 and CDR2 (germline): MNHEY, SMNVEV (reference sequence). Here the CDR3 DNA reads TGTGCCAGCAGTTTATACAGGGGCTACGAGCAGTACTTC. Its protein product is CASSLYRGYEQYF.

CDR3 residues: CAWTGPPYNEQFF. In nucleotides, the CDR3 is TGTGCCTGGACAGGACCCCCTTACAATGAGCAGTTCTTC. The rearrangement joins TRBV30 to TRBJ2-1, with D unclear. V was pared by 4 bases and J by 4 bases, with 11 bases between. This CDR3 contains 13 residues. The germline V gene has CDR1 GTSNPN and CDR2 SVGIG (reference sequence).

The chain combines TRBV18 with TRBJ1-5; no clear D. Trimming took 5 bases from V and 2 from J, leaving 13 bases between them. The CDR3 extends over 15 amino acids. CDR1 and CDR2 from the germline V gene are KGHSH and LQKENI. The CDR3 here is CASSTSDNRNQPQHF. CDR3 sequence (DNA): TGTGCCAGCTCAACCTCTGATAATCGCAATCAGCCCCAGCATTTT.